This TCR beta chain was sequenced in a study of CD8+ T cells in alopecia areata. Overall study context: Treatment ran 6 to 18 months, with 6 months of follow-up afterward.

Described treatment: oral pan-JAK inhibitor, 5-10 mg twice daily. It was from alopecia areata patients that lesional scalp punch biopsies and peripheral blood were collected. Germline V CDR1 and CDR2: MNHEY, SVGAGI. The CDR3 is 13 amino acids. Deletions cut 4 bases from V and 0 bases from J, with 5 bases between. Investigators isolated RNA and reverse transcribed it into cDNA to act as the sequencing template. Some clones are missing from TCRdb's copy, which holds only in-frame ones; the method was immunoSEQ multiplex PCR. The repertoire includes roughly 280,000 clones, around 64% of them detected once, and 0.75% to 0.95% sits in the top ten. This clone was found a few times. Antigen specificity is unknown. General study points: Relative to mice, TCR sharing across patients was less clear, a difference possibly HLA-related.

The V and J genes are TRBV6-5 and TRBJ2-3; D not resolved. The TCR was taken from a human donor with alopecia areata. The source was CD4+ T cells sorted from blood, collected at roughly week 53, from a patient treated with tofacitinib. CDR3 residues: CASSFVSTDTQYF. CDR3 coding DNA: TGTGCCAGCAGTTTTGTAAGCACAGATACGCAGTATTTT.